This TCR beta chain came from a study of brain T cells in children with intractable seizures. Study-level points and caveats: Pre-surgery blood may have been undersampled, hiding some clones. Only CDR3 sequence similarity suggested viral specificity, without known HCMV serostatus.

This clone has a single count. What it binds is unknown. Only cases whose brain tissue showed the highest T cell transcript signatures were sequenced. Patients received at least one anti-epileptic drug before surgery. The assay was immunoSEQ multiplex PCR, and TCRdb's table has in-frame clones only and misses some. The repertoire consists of fewer than 50,000 clones, with 80% to 95% occurring once and the leading ten covering about 6%. CDR3 length equals 16 residues. V lost 5 bases to trimming and J lost 1 base, with 14 bases between them. The germline V gene encodes CDR1 LNHDA and CDR2 SQIVND (reference sequence).

The sequence was collected from a girl aged 2-10 years with tuberous sclerosis and intractable seizures. Sequencing was performed on peripheral blood, taken at surgery. V usage is TRBV19 and J usage is TRBJ2-2, with D uncertain. This CDR3 reads CASSLTRGGNTGELFF. In DNA, the CDR3 is TGTGCCAGTAGTCTTACTCGAGGCGGGAACACCGGGGAGCTGTTTTTT.